This T cell receptor beta chain originates from a study of shared clonotypes between healthy human individuals (dated by TCRdb to 2018 to 2021). Regarding the study in general: A few men and two women, aged 18 to 49 years, made up the cohort. For each donor, CD4 naive and CD4 memory were each given three plates, CD8 naive was given two plates, and CD8 memory was given one plate. Blood TCR repertoires of four to six healthy adults were deeply sequenced to estimate repertoire size and the extent of clonotype sharing between individuals. Libraries were prepared and TCR repertoires were sequenced by different laboratories using diverse techniques, in order to increase sequencing depth and limit assay-specific biases. Leukapheresis yielded between about 0.94 and 10 billion PBMCs per donor.

The junction carries 12 bases between V and J, which are trimmed by 7 bases and 0 bases respectively. Reading from cysteine to phenylalanine, the CDR3 counts 14 amino acids. Of all the DNA, just the CDR3 is kept, 42 bases in frame from base 1. Taken from the germline V gene, the CDR1 and CDR2 loops are MNHNS and SASEGT. Healthy HIV-negative adults with no recently reported acute infections or vaccinations were included as donors. Every donor was a Caucasian adult residing in Nashville, Tennessee, USA. Magnetic negative selection was used to enrich CD4+ T cells, after which naive cells were positively selected on CD45RA and the negative fraction became the memory subset. After blood collection by leukapheresis, PBMCs were isolated using Ficoll-Histopaque density gradient centrifugation and then cryopreserved in the vapor phase of liquid nitrogen. Analytical flow cytometry was used to check the purity and quantity of each magnetically sorted T cell population. Genomic DNA was isolated from every sorted fraction and measured by UV absorbance on a Nanodrop 2000c.

Using the deep immunoSEQ assay, TCR CDR3 regions were amplified from genomic DNA by multiplex PCR. For each cell subset, the extracted genomic DNA was distributed evenly across all wells of several immunoSEQ 96-well plates, and each plate served as one replicate. For sorted subsets, approximately 200 ng of genomic DNA, equivalent to some 33,000 T cell genomes, went into each replicate PCR. The purified libraries were quantified using a Qubit 3.0 fluorometer, sized with a Bioanalyzer 2100, and then quantified again using the KAPA Library Quantification kit. Every immunoSEQ 96-well plate was sequenced on a dedicated single-read 150-cycle Illumina NextSeq 550 flow cell. In the source study's methods: Because the immunoSEQ output included only junctional sequences and no quality scores, the filtering could not be the same as the filtering used for full-length reads. To assign V/J genes and CDR3, sequences were annotated using PyIR, a Python wrapper for IgBLAST v1.9, with IMGT germline references. Reads were filtered out if the reads had weak V/J assignments (E-value above 1e-6), no CDR3, stop codons, out-of-frame junctions, or ambiguous translated residues. A V3J clonotype was defined by an identical inferred V gene, J gene, and CDR3 amino acid sequence. Percentage overlap between repertoires was computed as shared unique clonotypes divided by the size of the smaller repertoire. Repertoire richness was assessed with RTK rarefaction, the Chao1 estimator, and Recon v2.1 estimates of unobserved clonotypes. For all TCRbeta clonotypes obtained by the gDNA method from several donors, generation probabilities were computed with OLGA. TCRdb took this table from immuneACCESS and kept in-frame rearrangements with V and J called. Such tables lack part of the clones; where checked against another copy, unresolved V genes explain under half of the gap, and the rest is unexplained. Clone size and V and J calls were adopted from that table, with D and trimming inferred from the DNA. The sample table holds about 1.1 million clones, of which 75% to 80% were seen once. The biggest ten clones account for about 0.52% of the sample.

The study at large found these results: Sharing across a handful of donors was observed for around 5% of naive CD4, 3% to 3.5% of naive CD8, over 2% of memory CD4, and around 0.42% of memory CD8 clonotypes. Higher generation probabilities were observed for clonotypes shared by all four sorted-subset donors than for non-shared clonotypes. Incomplete sequencing was indicated by rarefaction of sorted-subset datasets, despite the large sequencing depth. Naive subsets generally had larger estimated clonotype richness than memory subsets. The genetic and exposure-history diversity represented was limited by the small number of donors. Sampling was restricted to blood, and TCR repertoires in tissue are likely to differ from TCR repertoires in blood. Based on pairwise subsampling, the degree of clonotype sharing among donors was expected to be affected by sequencing depth.

Comment on this clone: The clone's antigen remains unknown. The sample holds no much larger clone one base away, and base qualities are not on file.

In this chain, TRBV6-1 is recombined with TRBJ1-2, with the D gene call left open. This receptor was obtained from a young man in good health. Some clones in this sample may be carry-over from other donors' samples. Sample: memory CD4+ T cells from PBMCs. The cell subset or site label, read with the paper, signifies: CD45RA-negative fraction. For the CDR3, the sequence is CASTESGSNYGYTF. The bases read TGTGCCAGCACCGAAAGCGGGTCTAACTATGGCTACACCTTC.